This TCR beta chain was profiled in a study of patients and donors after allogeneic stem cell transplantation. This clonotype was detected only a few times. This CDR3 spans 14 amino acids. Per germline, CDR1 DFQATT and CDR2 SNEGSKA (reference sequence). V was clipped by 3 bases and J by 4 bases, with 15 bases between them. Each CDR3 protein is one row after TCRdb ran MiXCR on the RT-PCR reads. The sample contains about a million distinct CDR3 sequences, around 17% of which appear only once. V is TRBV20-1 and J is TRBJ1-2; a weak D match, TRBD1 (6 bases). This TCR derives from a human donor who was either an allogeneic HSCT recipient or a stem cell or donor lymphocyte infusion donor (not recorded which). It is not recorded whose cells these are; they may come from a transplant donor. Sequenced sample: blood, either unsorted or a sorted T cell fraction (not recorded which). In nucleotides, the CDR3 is TGCAGTGCTAGGCCCCCGGGGGCGAGCTATGGCTACACCTTC. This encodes CSARPPGASYGYTF.